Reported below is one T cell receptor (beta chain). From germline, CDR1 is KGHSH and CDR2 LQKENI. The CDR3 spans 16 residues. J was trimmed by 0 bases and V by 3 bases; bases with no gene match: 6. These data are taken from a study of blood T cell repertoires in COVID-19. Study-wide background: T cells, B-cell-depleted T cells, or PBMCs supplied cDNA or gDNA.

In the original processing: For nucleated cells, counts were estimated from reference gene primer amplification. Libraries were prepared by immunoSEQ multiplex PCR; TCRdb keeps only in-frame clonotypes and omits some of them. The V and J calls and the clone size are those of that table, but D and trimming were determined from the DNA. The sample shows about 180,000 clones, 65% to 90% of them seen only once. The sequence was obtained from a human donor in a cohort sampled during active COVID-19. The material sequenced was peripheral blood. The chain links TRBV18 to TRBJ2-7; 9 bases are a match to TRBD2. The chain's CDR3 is CASSPVAGVSSYEQYF. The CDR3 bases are TGTGCCAGCTCACCCGTAGCGGGGGTAAGCTCCTACGAGCAGTACTTC.